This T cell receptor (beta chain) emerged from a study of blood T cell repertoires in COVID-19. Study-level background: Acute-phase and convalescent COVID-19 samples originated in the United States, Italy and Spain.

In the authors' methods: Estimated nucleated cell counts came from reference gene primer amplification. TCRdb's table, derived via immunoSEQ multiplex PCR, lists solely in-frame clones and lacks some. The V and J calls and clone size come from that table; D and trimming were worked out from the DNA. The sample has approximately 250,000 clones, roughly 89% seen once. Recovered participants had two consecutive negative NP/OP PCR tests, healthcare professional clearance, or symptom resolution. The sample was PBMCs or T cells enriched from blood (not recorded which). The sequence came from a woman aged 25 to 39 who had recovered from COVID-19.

The CDR3 spells CSASDGAGVRGNTIYF. The CDR3 region has the DNA TGCAGTGCTAGTGATGGTGCGGGGGTGAGGGGAAACACCATATATTTT. The chain couples TRBV20-1 to TRBJ1-3; possible D gene TRBD1, 5 bases. The germline gives CDR1 DFQATT, CDR2 SNEGSKA (reference sequence). V was clipped by 3 bases and J by 4 bases, with 19 bases between them. The CDR3 has 16 amino acids.